This T cell receptor (beta chain) was sequenced for a study of early T cells in non-severe SARS-CoV-2 infection (dated by TCRdb to about 2021). Broadly, across the study: Because TCR sequencing relied on bulk RNA taken from unsorted whole blood, pairing of alpha and beta chains was not possible.

This clonotype was found many times. Its antigen remains unidentified. Nothing much larger sits one base from this clone, and base qualities are not available. The method was 5' RACE. TCRdb names NextSeq 500 as the instrument used. The TCR library protocol attached unique molecular identifiers to individual cDNA molecules to correct for sequencing error and PCR bias. Both TCR alpha and beta chains were sequenced, and tight co-correlation was observed between alpha and beta sequence abundances in each sample. Per the original workflow: Decombinator V4 was used to annotate the V gene, J gene and CDR3 of the TCR sequences. Expanded TCRs were defined as changing significantly between any two time points under a Poisson model with p below 0.0001. TCR abundances were normalised to the total number of TCRs sequenced in each sample and reported as counts per million. TRAV1-2 paired with TRAJ12, TRAJ20 or TRAJ33 defined MAIT TCRs, while TRAV10 paired with TRAJ18 defined iNKT TCRs. A search of VDJdb, accessed on 1 November 2021, was run for TCRs annotated to CMV, EBV and SARS-CoV-2, with TCRs annotated for multiple antigens excluded. The public reads were reprocessed in TCRdb via fastp at Q25 and MiXCR, keeping in-frame beta chains. Records with the same CDR3 protein are collapsed into one entry carrying the most frequent genes and DNA. The V and J calls shown here were made by TCRdb, not taken from the authors' results. This sample comprises roughly 10,000 distinct CDR3 sequences, approximately 4.4% of them detected only once. Of the sample, around 9.6% falls within the top ten clones.

V gives up 4 bases and J gives up 5 bases, and the segment between their germline ends measures 9 bases. The CDR3, cysteine through phenylalanine, is 13 amino acids long. Only the CDR3 region is kept as DNA, spanning 39 bases read in frame from base 1. In the germline V gene, CDR1 corresponds to SGHRS and CDR2 to YFSETQ. What the research found in general, with its limitations: VDJdb matching was skewed toward anti-spike CD8 responses and likely underestimated virus-specific expansions, missing private and CD4 specificities.

The study was a case-control design nested within a healthcare worker cohort in London, UK, with weekly nasopharyngeal swab PCR tests and blood sampling. Between 23 and 31 March 2020, the week of the UK lockdown, healthcare workers were enrolled and then followed up weekly for as long as 16 weeks. This chain is built from TRBV5-1 and TRBJ2-2, and perhaps TRBD2 as D gene, on 5 matching bases. Sequencing was done on a sample of whole blood. The TCR comes from an adult who was a healthcare worker with PCR-confirmed SARS-CoV-2 infection or an uninfected control (not recorded which). The CDR3 has the sequence CASSTGGTGELFF. The nucleotides read TGCGCCAGCAGCACCGGAGGTACCGGGGAGCTGTTTTTT.